Listed below are T cell receptor beta chains from one sample, sequenced in a study of blood T cell repertoires in COVID-19. Method: immunoSEQ multiplex PCR; TCRdb's copy keeps in-frame clones and lacks some. The sample shows roughly 410,000 clones, about 87% of them seen only once. The sequenced sample consisted of peripheral blood. All receptors derive from a woman aged 55-75 years with COVID-19, enrolled during active disease. Each CDR3 is given with its conserved first and last residue. The D gene is left open where the match is weak. Rows give clone size only sometimes, using once, few, many, or a class for an expanded clone.

-	-	TRBV7-3	TRBJ2-2	CASSFFPPQAPAGELFF	TGTGCCAGCAGCTTTTTCCCCCCCCAAGCACCCGCCGGGGAGCTGTTTTTT
-	-	TRBV9	TRBJ2-1	CASSPSDNEQFF	TGTGCCAGCAGCCCCTCCGACAATGAGCAGTTCTTC
-	TRBD1	TRBV10-3	TRBJ1-3	CAIRDQGASSGNTIYF	TGTGCCATCAGGGATCAGGGGGCGTCCTCTGGAAACACCATATATTTT
few	-	TRBV9	TRBJ2-1	CASSVGAVIYNEQFF	TGTGCCAGCAGCGTTGGAGCGGTAATTTACAATGAGCAGTTCTTC
-	-	TRBV5-4	TRBJ2-2	CASSLKTGSTGELFF	TGTGCCAGCAGCTTGAAGACAGGTTCCACCGGGGAGCTGTTTTTT
-	TRBD1	TRBV20-1	TRBJ1-2	CSASRQGAGYTF	TGCAGTGCTAGTAGACAGGGAGCTGGCTACACCTTC
few	-	TRBV12-3/TRBV12-4	TRBJ1-6	CASTVSYNSPLHF	TGTGCCAGCACGGTGTCCTATAATTCACCCCTCCACTTT
-	TRBD1	TRBV11-2	TRBJ2-1	CASSLDWTGGALFYNEQFF	TGTGCCAGCAGCTTAGATTGGACAGGGGGCGCGTTATTCTACAATGAGCAGTTCTTC
few	-	TRBV7-9	TRBJ2-1	CASSLARLGGNEQFF	TGTGCCAGCAGCTTAGCCAGACTAGGTGGCAATGAGCAGTTCTTC
-	TRBD1	TRBV11-3	TRBJ2-3	CASSTGQGGVRTDTQYF	TGTGCCAGCAGCACGGGACAGGGCGGTGTCAGGACAGATACGCAGTATTTT
-	TRBD1	TRBV7-9	TRBJ2-1	CASSSPPGTGLNEQFF	TGTGCCAGCAGCTCACCCCCCGGGACAGGGCTCAATGAGCAGTTCTTC
-	-	TRBV28	TRBJ1-2	CASSSGSGVLYGYTF	TGTGCCAGCAGTTCAGGATCCGGGGTCCTCTATGGCTACACCTTC
-	-	TRBV30	TRBJ2-1	CAWSVGGPPYNEQFF	TGTGCCTGGAGTGTCGGGGGGCCCCCCTACAATGAGCAGTTCTTC
-	-	TRBV24-1	TRBJ2-2	CATSGQGTGELFF	TGTGCCACCTCAGGGCAGGGAACCGGGGAGCTGTTTTTT
few	TRBD1	TRBV6-5	TRBJ2-7	CASSYDRGSYEQYF	TGTGCCAGCAGTTATGACAGGGGCTCCTACGAGCAGTACTTC
-	TRBD2	TRBV7-9	TRBJ2-2	CASSPPSGGAPGELFF	TGTGCCAGCAGCCCCCCTAGCGGGGGGGCTCCGGGGGAGCTGTTTTTT
-	-	TRBV19	TRBJ1-5	CASSSNREGGLRSNQPQHF	TGTGCCAGTAGTAGTAACAGGGAAGGGGGATTGAGGAGCAATCAGCCCCAGCATTTT
once	-	TRBV19	TRBJ1-6	CASSRYGQINSPLHF	TGTGCCAGTAGTCGATACGGACAGATTAATTCACCCCTCCACTTT
-	TRBD2	TRBV10-3	TRBJ2-5	CANSGGLAGDQETQYF	TGTGCCAACTCAGGGGGGCTAGCGGGGGACCAAGAGACCCAGTACTTC
-	TRBD2	TRBV5-1	TRBJ2-2	CASSLTSVNTGELFF	TGCGCCAGCAGTTTGACTAGCGTGAACACCGGGGAGCTGTTTTTT
-	TRBD1	TRBV19	TRBJ2-5	CASSIKQGLQTQYF	TGTGCCAGTAGTATCAAACAGGGGTTACAGACCCAGTACTTC
-	-	TRBV5-5	TRBJ2-7	CASSYRTGLSSYEQYF	TGTGCCAGCAGCTATAGGACAGGACTAAGCTCCTACGAGCAGTACTTC
-	-	TRBV7-2	TRBJ1-2	CASSSTGPFGGYTF	TGTGCCAGCAGTTCAACAGGACCCTTTGGCGGCTACACCTTC
once	TRBD2	TRBV13	TRBJ2-1	CASRIRGGKNEQFF	TGTGCCAGCAGAATCCGGGGGGGGAAGAATGAGCAGTTCTTC
-	TRBD1	TRBV5-4	TRBJ2-3	CASSSRDRGLTDTQYF	TGTGCCAGCAGCAGCCGGGACAGGGGGCTCACAGATACGCAGTATTTT
-	-	TRBV5-6	TRBJ2-7	CASSLDRAGRDEQYF	TGTGCCAGCAGCTTGGACAGGGCAGGGAGAGACGAGCAGTACTTC
-	-	TRBV11-3	TRBJ2-7	CASSFGQFTEQYF	TGTGCCAGCAGCTTCGGACAGTTCACCGAGCAGTACTTC
once	-	TRBV3-1/TRBV3-2	TRBJ2-5	CASSQEGAGGTQYF	TGTGCCAGCAGCCAAGAAGGGGCCGGGGGGACCCAGTACTTC
-	TRBD1	TRBV19	TRBJ2-3	CASKETGGRGTDTQYF	TGTGCCAGTAAGGAGACAGGGGGCCGTGGCACAGATACGCAGTATTTT
-	-	TRBV28	TRBJ1-2	CASSFQGRGYGYTF	TGTGCCAGCAGTTTTCAGGGCAGGGGCTATGGCTACACCTTC
-	-	TRBV19	TRBJ2-2	CASSVGDNAANTGELFF	TGTGCCAGTAGTGTAGGGGACAATGCAGCGAACACCGGGGAGCTGTTTTTT
-	TRBD2	TRBV19	TRBJ2-3	CASSDPGGPRFWDTQYF	TGTGCCAGTAGTGATCCGGGGGGGCCCCGTTTTTGGGATACGCAGTATTTT
few	-	TRBV7-9	TRBJ1-1	CASSSTGNMNTEAFF	TGTGCCAGCAGCTCAACAGGGAACATGAACACTGAAGCTTTCTTT
once	TRBD1	TRBV3-1/TRBV3-2	TRBJ2-7	CASSLGTGHSIHEQYF	TGTGCCAGCAGCCTCGGGACAGGCCATAGTATCCACGAGCAGTACTTC
-	-	TRBV18	TRBJ1-5	CASSPNGRRNQPQHF	TGTGCCAGCTCACCGAACGGGAGGCGCAATCAGCCCCAGCATTTT
-	TRBD1	TRBV3-1/TRBV3-2	TRBJ1-1	CASSQADRGTEAFF	TGTGCCAGCAGCCAGGCCGACAGGGGGACTGAAGCTTTCTTT
-	TRBD2	TRBV7-3	TRBJ2-3	CASSDPPIAGRTDTQYF	TGTGCCAGCAGCGACCCCCCTATAGCGGGGAGGACAGATACGCAGTATTTT
-	-	TRBV12-3/TRBV12-4	TRBJ2-7	CASRQGRYEQYF	TGTGCCAGCAGACAGGGTCGGTACGAGCAGTACTTC
-	-	TRBV28	TRBJ2-1	CASSSGGGLRSQFF	TGTGCCAGCAGTTCAGGCGGAGGGTTAAGGTCGCAGTTCTTC
once	-	TRBV19	TRBJ2-5	CASSTLGGQETQYF	TGTGCCAGTAGTACACTAGGCGGACAAGAGACCCAGTACTTC